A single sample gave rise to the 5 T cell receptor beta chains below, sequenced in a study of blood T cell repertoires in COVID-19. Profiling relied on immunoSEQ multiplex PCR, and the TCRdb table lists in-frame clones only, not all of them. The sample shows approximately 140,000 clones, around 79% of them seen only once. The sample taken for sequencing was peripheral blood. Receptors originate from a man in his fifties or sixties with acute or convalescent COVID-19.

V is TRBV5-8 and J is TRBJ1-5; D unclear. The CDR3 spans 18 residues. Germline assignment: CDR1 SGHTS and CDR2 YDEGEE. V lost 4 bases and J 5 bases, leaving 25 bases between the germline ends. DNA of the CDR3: TGTGCCAGCAGCACTGGAGTCCAGGCGGGAACACGTTATCAGCCCCAGCATTTT. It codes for CASSTGVQAGTRYQPQHF.

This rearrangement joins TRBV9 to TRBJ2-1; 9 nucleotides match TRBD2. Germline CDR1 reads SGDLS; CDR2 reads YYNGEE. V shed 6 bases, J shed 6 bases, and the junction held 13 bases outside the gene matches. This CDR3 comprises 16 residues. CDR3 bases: TGTGCCAGCACCCTTGGTCGTCTAGCGGGAACCAATGAGCAGTTCTTC. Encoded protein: CASTLGRLAGTNEQFF.

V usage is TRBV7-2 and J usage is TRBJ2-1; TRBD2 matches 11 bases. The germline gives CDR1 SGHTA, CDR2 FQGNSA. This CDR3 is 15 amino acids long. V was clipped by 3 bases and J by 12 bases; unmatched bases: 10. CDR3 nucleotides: TGTGCCAGCAGCTTGGGTGTAGCGGGAGGGCTTTGGCAGTTCTTC. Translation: CASSLGVAGGLWQFF. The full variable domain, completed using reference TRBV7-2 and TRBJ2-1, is GAGVSQSPSNKVTEKGKDVELRCDPISGHTALYWYRQSLGQGLEFLIYFQGNSAPDKSGLPSDRFSAERTGGSVSTLTIQRTQQEDSAVYLCASSLGVAGGLWQFFGPGTRLTVL.

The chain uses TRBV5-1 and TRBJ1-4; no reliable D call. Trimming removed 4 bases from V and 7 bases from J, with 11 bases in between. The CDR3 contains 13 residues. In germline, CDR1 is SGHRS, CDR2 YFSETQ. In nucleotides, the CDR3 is TGCGCCAGCAGCCAGGCTATAGGTGAAAAACTGTTTTTT. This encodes CASSQAIGEKLFF.

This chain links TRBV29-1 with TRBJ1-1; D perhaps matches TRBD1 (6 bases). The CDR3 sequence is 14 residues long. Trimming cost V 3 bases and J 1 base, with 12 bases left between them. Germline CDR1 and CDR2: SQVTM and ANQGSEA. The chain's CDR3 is CSVDLGAGNTEAFF. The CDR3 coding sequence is TGCAGCGTTGATCTGGGGGCAGGGAACACTGAAGCTTTCTTT.